A single TCR beta chain is shown here with its context. This clone showed up just a few times. Its antigen remains undetermined. No quality values exist for individual bases; no much larger clone is one base distant. These data belong to a study of cutaneous CD30+ T cell lymphoproliferative disorder and hepatitis E listed by TCRdb under 2018. V gives up 5 bases and J gives up 7 bases, and the segment between their germline ends measures 14 bases. From the cysteine through the phenylalanine, the CDR3 covers 13 amino acids. The sequence is cut down to CDR3 DNA, 39 bases in frame from base 1. From the germline V gene, CDR1 is SGHAT and CDR2 is FQNNGV. The library was made by the immunoSEQ multiplex PCR assay. In TCRdb, the immuneACCESS table is reduced to in-frame sequences with V and J assigned. These tables do not hold every clone; where another copy was compared, an unresolved V gene accounts for under half, and the others remain unexplained. Across this sample there are more than 6,500 clones, with just under 75% seen only once. The ten largest clones take up under 1.3% of the sample.

The chain joins TRBV11-2 to TRBJ1-2, with no confident D gene call. Sample: blood. The TCR sequence derives from a human donor with a cutaneous T cell lymphoproliferative disorder associated with hepatitis E virus. The nucleotide sequence reads TGTGCCAGCAGCACGGGTCTCGCGGGTGGCTACACCTTC. This gives the protein CASSTGLAGGYTF.